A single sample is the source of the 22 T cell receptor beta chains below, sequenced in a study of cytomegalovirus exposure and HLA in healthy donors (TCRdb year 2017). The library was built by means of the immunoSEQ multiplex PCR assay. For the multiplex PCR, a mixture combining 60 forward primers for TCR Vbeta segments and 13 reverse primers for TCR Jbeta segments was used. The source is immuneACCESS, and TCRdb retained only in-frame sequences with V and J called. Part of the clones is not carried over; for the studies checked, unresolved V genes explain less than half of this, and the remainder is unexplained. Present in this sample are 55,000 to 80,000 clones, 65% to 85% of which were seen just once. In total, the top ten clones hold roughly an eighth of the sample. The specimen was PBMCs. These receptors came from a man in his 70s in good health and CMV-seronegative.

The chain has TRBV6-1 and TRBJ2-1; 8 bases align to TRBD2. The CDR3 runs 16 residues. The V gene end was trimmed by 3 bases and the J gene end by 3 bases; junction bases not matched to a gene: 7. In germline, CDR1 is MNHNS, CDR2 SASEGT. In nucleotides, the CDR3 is TGTGCCAGCAGTGAGGGCGGGGGGCCCCGCTACAATGAGCAGTTCTTC. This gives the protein CASSEGGGPRYNEQFF.

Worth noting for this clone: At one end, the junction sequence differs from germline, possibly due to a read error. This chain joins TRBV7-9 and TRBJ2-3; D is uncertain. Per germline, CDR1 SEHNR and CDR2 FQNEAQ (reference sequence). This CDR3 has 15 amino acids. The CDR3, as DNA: TGTTCCAGCAGCTTAGGCGACCGGAGCCCAGATACGCAGTATTTT. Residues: CSSSLGDRSPDTQYF.

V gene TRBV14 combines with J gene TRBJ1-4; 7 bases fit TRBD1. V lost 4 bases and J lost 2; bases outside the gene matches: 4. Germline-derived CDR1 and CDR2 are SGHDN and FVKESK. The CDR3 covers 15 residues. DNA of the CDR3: TGTGCCAGCAGCCCTCTACAGGGGACTAATGAAAAACTGTTTTTT. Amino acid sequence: CASSPLQGTNEKLFF. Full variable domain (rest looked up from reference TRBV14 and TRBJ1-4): EAGVTQFPSHSVIEKGQTVTLRCDPISGHDNLYWYRRVMGKEIKFLLHFVKESKQDESGMPNNRFLAERTGGTYSTLKVQPAELEDSGVYFCASSPLQGTNEKLFFGSGTQLSVL.

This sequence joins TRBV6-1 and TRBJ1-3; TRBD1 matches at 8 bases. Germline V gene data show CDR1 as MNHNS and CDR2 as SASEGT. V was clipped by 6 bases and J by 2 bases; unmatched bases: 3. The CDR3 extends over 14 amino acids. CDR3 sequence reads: CASRRQGTGNTIYF. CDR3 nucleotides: TGTGCCAGCAGGAGACAGGGGACTGGAAACACCATATATTTT.

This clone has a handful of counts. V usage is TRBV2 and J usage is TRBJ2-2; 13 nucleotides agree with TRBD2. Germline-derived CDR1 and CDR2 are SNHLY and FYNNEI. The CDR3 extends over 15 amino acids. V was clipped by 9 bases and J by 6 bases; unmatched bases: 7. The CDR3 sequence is CASTGTSGTAGELFF. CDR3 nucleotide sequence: TGTGCCAGTACAGGGACTAGCGGGACAGCCGGGGAGCTGTTTTTT. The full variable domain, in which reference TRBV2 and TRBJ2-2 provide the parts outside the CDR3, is EPEVTQTPSHQVTQMGQEVILRCVPISNHLYFYWYRQILGQKVEFLVSFYNNEISEKSEIFDDQFSVERPDGSNFTLKIRSTKLEDSAMYFCASTGTSGTAGELFFGEGSRLTVL.

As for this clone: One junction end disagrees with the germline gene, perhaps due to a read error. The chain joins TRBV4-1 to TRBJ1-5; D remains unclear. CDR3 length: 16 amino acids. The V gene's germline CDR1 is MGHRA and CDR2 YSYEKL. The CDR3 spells CASSKEGGRGNQPQHF. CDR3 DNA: TGCGCCAGCAGCAAAGAGGGTGGGCGGGGCAATCAGCCCCAGCATTTT.

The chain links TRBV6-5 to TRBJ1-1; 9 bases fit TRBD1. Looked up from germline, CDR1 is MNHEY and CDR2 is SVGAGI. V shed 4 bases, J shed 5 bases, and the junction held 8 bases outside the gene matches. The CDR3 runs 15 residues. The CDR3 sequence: CASSSDGTGRTEAFF. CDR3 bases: TGTGCCAGCAGTTCCGACGGGACAGGGCGGACTGAAGCTTTCTTT.

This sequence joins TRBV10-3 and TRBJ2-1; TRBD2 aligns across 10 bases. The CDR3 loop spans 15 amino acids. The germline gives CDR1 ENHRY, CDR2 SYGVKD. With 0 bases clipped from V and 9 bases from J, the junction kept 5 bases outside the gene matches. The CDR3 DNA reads TGTGCCATCAGTGAGTCGACTAGCGGGCGGGGTGAGCAGTTCTTC. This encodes CAISESTSGRGEQFF.

CDR3 residues: CASRGGTYYEQYF. CDR3 nucleotide sequence: TGTGCCAGCAGGGGGGGGACCTACTACGAGCAGTACTTC. The chain has TRBV28 and TRBJ2-7; 7 bases line up with TRBD2. The V gene end was trimmed by 6 bases and the J gene end by 3 bases; junction bases not matched to a gene: 5. CDR1 and CDR2 from the germline V gene are MDHEN and SYDVKM. This CDR3 contains 13 residues.

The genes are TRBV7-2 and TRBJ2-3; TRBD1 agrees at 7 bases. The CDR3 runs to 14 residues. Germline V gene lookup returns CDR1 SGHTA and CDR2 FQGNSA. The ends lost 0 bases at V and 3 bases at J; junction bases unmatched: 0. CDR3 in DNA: TGTGCCAGCAGCTTAGCGACAGGGACAGATACGCAGTATTTT. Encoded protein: CASSLATGTDTQYF.

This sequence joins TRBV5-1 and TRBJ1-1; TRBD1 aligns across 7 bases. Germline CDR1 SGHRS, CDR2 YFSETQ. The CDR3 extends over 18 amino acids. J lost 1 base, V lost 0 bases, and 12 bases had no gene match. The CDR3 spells CASSLAKGQRIKNTEAFF. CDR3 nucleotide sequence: TGCGCCAGCAGCTTGGCCAAGGGACAGAGGATTAAGAACACTGAAGCTTTCTTT. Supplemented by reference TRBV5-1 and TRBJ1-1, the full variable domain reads KAGVTQTPRYLIKTRGQQVTLSCSPISGHRSVSWYQQTPGQGLQFLFEYFSETQRNKGNFPGRFSGRQFSNSRSEMNVSTLELGDSALYLCASSLAKGQRIKNTEAFFGQGTRLTVV.

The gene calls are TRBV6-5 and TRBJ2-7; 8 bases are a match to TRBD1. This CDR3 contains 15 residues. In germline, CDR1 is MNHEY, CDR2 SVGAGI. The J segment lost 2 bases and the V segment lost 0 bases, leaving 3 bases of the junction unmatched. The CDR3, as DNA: TGTGCCAGCAGTTACTCGGCACAGGGGGCCTACGAGCAGTACTTC. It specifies CASSYSAQGAYEQYF.

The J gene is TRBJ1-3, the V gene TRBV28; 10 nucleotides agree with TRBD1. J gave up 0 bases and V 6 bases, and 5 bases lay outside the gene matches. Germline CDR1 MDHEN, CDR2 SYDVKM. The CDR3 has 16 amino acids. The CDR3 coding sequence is TGTGCCAGCAGGACAGGGGGCCCCAGCTCTGGAAACACCATATATTTT. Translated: CASRTGGPSSGNTIYF.

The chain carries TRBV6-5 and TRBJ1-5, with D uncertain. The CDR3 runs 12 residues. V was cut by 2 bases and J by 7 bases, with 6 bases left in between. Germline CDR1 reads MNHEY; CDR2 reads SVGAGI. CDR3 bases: TGTGCCAGCAGTTACCCGGAGCAGCCCCAGCATTTT. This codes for CASSYPEQPQHF.

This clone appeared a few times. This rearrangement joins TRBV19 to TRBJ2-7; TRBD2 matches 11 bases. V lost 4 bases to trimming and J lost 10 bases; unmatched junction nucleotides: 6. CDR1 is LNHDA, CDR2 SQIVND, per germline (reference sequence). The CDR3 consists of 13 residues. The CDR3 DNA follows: TGTGCCAGTAGTACACCGGGACTAGCGGTCCAGTACTTC. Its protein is CASSTPGLAVQYF.

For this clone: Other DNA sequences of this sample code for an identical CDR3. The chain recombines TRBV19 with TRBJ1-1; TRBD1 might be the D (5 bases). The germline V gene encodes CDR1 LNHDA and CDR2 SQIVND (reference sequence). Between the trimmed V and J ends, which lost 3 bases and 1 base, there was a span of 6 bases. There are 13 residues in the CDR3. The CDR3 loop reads CASSIQGNTEAFF. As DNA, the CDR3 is TGTGCCAGTAGTATCCAGGGGAACACTGAAGCTTTCTTT.

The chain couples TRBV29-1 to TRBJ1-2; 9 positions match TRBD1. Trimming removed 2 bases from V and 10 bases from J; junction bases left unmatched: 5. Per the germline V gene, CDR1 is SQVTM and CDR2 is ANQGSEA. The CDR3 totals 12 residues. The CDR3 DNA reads TGCAGCGTTGAACCGTGGACAGGGGTCTACACCTTC. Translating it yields CSVEPWTGVYTF.

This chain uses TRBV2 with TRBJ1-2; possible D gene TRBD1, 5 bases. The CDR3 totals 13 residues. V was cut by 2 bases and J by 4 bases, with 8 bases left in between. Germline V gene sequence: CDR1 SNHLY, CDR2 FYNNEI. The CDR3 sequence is CASSELDTYGYTF. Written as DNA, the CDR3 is TGTGCCAGCAGTGAATTGGACACCTATGGCTACACCTTC.

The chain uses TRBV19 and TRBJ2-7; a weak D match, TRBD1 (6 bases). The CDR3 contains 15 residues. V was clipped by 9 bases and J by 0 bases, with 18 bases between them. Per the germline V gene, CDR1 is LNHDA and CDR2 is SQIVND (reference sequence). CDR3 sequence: CASKKTGTSSYEQYF. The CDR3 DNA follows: TGTGCCAGCAAAAAGACAGGTACCAGCTCCTACGAGCAGTACTTC.

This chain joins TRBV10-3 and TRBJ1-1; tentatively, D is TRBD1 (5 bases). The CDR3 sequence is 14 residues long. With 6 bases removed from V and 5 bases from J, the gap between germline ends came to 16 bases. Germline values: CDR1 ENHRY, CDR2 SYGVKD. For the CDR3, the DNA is TGTGCCATCAGACAGGCCCTGGATGGGACTGAAGCTTTCTTT. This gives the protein CAIRQALDGTEAFF.

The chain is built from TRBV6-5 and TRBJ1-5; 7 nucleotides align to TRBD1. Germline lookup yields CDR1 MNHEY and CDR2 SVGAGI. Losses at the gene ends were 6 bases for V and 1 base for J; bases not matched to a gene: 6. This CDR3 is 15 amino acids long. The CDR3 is CASSQQGLSNQPQHF. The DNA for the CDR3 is TGTGCCAGCAGCCAACAGGGGTTGAGCAATCAGCCCCAGCATTTT.

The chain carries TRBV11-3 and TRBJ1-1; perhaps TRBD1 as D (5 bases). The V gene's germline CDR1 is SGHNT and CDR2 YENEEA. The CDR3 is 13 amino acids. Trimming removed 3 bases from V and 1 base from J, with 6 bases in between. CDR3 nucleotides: TGTGCCAGCAGCTTCCAGGGGAACACTGAAGCTTTCTTT. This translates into CASSFQGNTEAFF.